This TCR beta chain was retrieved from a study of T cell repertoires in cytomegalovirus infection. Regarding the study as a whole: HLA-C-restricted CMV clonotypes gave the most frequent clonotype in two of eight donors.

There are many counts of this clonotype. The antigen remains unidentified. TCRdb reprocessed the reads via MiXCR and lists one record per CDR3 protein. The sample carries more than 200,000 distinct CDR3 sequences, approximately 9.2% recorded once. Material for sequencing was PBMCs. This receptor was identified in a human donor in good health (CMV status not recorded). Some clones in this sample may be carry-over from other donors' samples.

The CDR3: CASNWAGPQHF. CDR3 bases: TGTGCCAGCAACTGGGCCGGGCCCCAGCATTTT. The chain combines TRBV2 with TRBJ1-5; D gene unclear. The CDR3 has 11 amino acids. Germline-derived CDR1 and CDR2 are SNHLY and FYNNEI. V was cut by 7 bases and J by 9 bases, with 10 bases left in between.